These 15 T cell receptor beta chains share one sample of origin, sequenced in a study of CD8+ T cells in alopecia areata. After pooling, cutaneous lymph node cells were sorted with CD4, CD8alpha, NKG2D, NKG2ACE and other markers. cDNA reverse transcribed from extracted RNA served as the sequencing template. Sequenced by immunoSEQ multiplex PCR; TCRdb stores in-frame clones only, minus some. This repertoire holds 200,000 to 300,000 clones, and none appear only once. The sequenced sample was CD4+ T cells sorted from a lymph node. The receptors were gathered from a C3H/HeJ mouse with alopecia areata. Strain haplotype at MHC: H2-k.

This clone was found many times. Genes and germline come from the mouse. The read halts 4 residues ahead of the CDR3 end, with the missing end drawn from the germline J gene. This rearrangement joins TRBV21 to TRBJ1-2; 8 nucleotides match TRBD1. TRBV21 is an ORF, and what it does is uncertain. This CDR3 is built from 14 residues. V lost 5 bases to trimming and J lost 4 bases; unmatched junction nucleotides: 6. The DNA read from the CDR3 is TGTGCTAGCAGTTACAGGGGGGAGGGCTCC. Protein product: CASSYRGEGS. The full CDR3 reads CASSYRGEGSDYTF.

This clone was detected a few times. Gene labels here are mouse ones. The read stops 4 residues short of the end of the CDR3; the missing end is completed from the germline J gene. V and J are TRBV19 and TRBJ1-2, with 9 bases aligning to TRBD1. Germline V gives CDR1 FNHDT, CDR2 SITEND (reference sequence). The CDR3 totals 15 residues. V was pared by 1 base and J by 2 bases, with 3 bases of the junction left unmatched. The covered CDR3 bases are TGTGCCAGCAGTATAAACAGGGGGCGCAACTCC. Protein product: CASSINRGRNS. The full-length CDR3 reads as CASSINRGRNSDYTF.

A few counts support this clone. Gene names are the mouse ones. The sequenced CDR3 bases are TGTGCCAGCAGTGGGACTGGGGGGCCCTAT. Its translation is CASSGTGGPY. The full CDR3 sequence reads CASSGTGGPYEQYF. The chain joins TRBV13-1 to TRBJ2-7, with 11 bases matching TRBD2. The CDR3 is cut off 4 residues early in the read; its end comes from the germline J gene. CDR3 length equals 14 residues. The V segment lost 3 bases and the J segment 2 bases; nucleotides outside the gene matches: 1. The V gene's germline CDR1 is NSHNY and CDR2 SYGAGN.

In its sample, this clone was seen a few times. Germline and genes here are mouse. From the germline J gene comes the end of the CDR3, since the read stops 4 residues before it. The rearrangement uses TRBV1 and TRBJ2-3; TRBD2 aligns across 11 bases. The CDR3 contains 15 residues. Per germline, CDR1 NSQYPW and CDR2 LRSPGD (reference sequence). Trimming at V came to 3 bases and at J to 4 bases, leaving 3 bases not matched to a gene. The CDR3 sequence: CTCSAGDWGTETLYF. CDR3 DNA, as far as it was read: TGCACCTGCAGTGCCGGGGACTGGGGGACAGAA.

This clone turned up a few times. The genes are named according to mouse. The CDR3 loop reads CASRDNSAETLYF. Incomplete CDR3 DNA: TGTGCTAGCCGGGACAATAGTGCAGAA. V is TRBV29 and J is TRBJ2-3; a possible D gene is TRBD1 (6 bases). The read terminates 4 residues ahead of where the CDR3 ends, so the germline J gene completes it. V lost 8 bases and J 0 bases, leaving 9 bases between the germline ends. The length of the CDR3 is 13 residues. Germline CDR1 MSHET, CDR2 SYDVDS.

A remark on this clone: Gene names and germline match the mouse. This CDR3 reads CASSTLQVQDTQYF. The covered CDR3 bases are TGTGCCAGCAGTACCCTTCAGGTCCAAGAC. V and J are TRBV19 and TRBJ2-5; D not resolved. The read comes to an end 4 residues before the CDR3 does, leaving the germline J gene to fill in the end. Trimming cost V 3 bases and J 2 bases, with 10 bases left between them. The CDR3 length is 14 residues. CDR1 is FNHDT and CDR2 is SITEND in the germline V gene (reference sequence). The full variable domain, its missing parts supplied by reference TRBV19 and TRBJ2-5, is GGIITQTPKFLIGQEGQKLTLKCQQNFNHDTMYWYRQDSGKGLRLIYYSITENDLQKGDLSEGYDASREKKSSFSLTVTSAQKNEMAVFLCASSTLQVQDTQYFGPGTRLLVL.

As for this clone: The genes are named according to mouse. The CDR3 sequence: CASRRTDAETLYF. The CDR3 bases that were read are TGTGCCAGCAGGCGGACAGATGCAGAA. The chain employs TRBV19 and TRBJ2-3; weak D call: TRBD1 (6 bases). The read ends 4 residues shy of where the CDR3 ends; the end is completed using the germline J gene. This CDR3 is 13 amino acids long. In germline, CDR1 is FNHDT, CDR2 SITEND (reference sequence). V lost 5 bases, J lost 2 bases, and 9 bases lay in between.

A remark on this clone: Gene and germline names: mouse. The sequence runs out 4 residues before the end of the CDR3; the remainder is reconstructed from the germline J gene. The gene calls are TRBV1 and TRBJ2-4; 8 positions agree with TRBD2. Germline CDR1 is NSQYPW and CDR2 is LRSPGD (reference sequence). This CDR3 comprises 15 residues. The sequenced part of the CDR3 DNA is TGCACCTGCAGTGCCGGGCCCTGGGGGGAAAAC. The encoded protein is CTCSAGPWGEN. The CDR3, in full, reads CTCSAGPWGENTLYF.

This clone showed up just a few times. The genes are named according to mouse. The read falls 4 residues short of the CDR3 end, and the missing part is taken from the germline J gene. The rearrangement links TRBV13-3 to TRBJ2-5, with 8 nucleotides matching TRBD2. This CDR3 contains 13 residues. Germline V gene lookup returns CDR1 NNHDY and CDR2 SYVADS. The part of the CDR3 DNA that was read is TGTGCCAGCAGTCTGGGGGGAAGAGAC. This translates into CASSLGGRD. Given in full, the CDR3 is CASSLGGRDTQYF.

This clone was found a few times. A much bigger clone sits one base away, suggesting this may be a read error. Each gene name is a mouse one. The read is 4 residues too short to cover the CDR3 end, so that end is filled in from the germline J gene. This rearrangement joins TRBV13-3 to TRBJ1-2; 8 nucleotides align to TRBD1. The CDR3 is 14 amino acids. CDR1 is NNHDY, CDR2 SYVADS, per germline. J gave up 1 base and V 3 bases, and 2 bases lay outside the gene matches. CDR3 bases read: TGTGCCAGCAGTGGGACAGGGAGAAACTCC. This translates into CASSGTGRNS. The CDR3 as a whole reads CASSGTGRNSDYTF.

Only a few counts were recorded for this clone. Genes and germline are mouse. The CDR3 loop is CASSRDRGSSAETLYF. The sequenced CDR3 bases are TGTGCCAGCAGCAGGGACAGGGGGTCTAGTGCAGAA. The chain combines TRBV19 with TRBJ2-3; 11 nucleotides match TRBD1. The read terminates 4 residues ahead of where the CDR3 ends, so the germline J gene completes it. Per the germline V gene, CDR1 is FNHDT and CDR2 is SITEND (reference sequence). CDR3 length equals 16 residues. The J segment lost 0 bases and the V segment lost 5 bases, leaving 5 bases of the junction unmatched.

In the case of this clone: Gene and germline names: mouse. Other DNA sequences in the same sample also yield this CDR3. The CDR3 loop is CASSEDRGAETLYF. The part of the CDR3 DNA that was read is TGTGCCAGCAGTGAAGACAGGGGAGCAGAA. This sequence joins TRBV13-3 and TRBJ2-3, with 8 positions matching TRBD1. Read data end 4 residues before the CDR3 end; the end is taken from the germline J gene. The trim removed 2 bases at V and 3 bases at J, leaving 2 bases unmatched. Per germline, CDR1 NNHDY and CDR2 SYVADS. The CDR3 consists of 14 residues.

Of note for this clone: Any gene name here is a mouse gene name. The read terminates 4 residues ahead of where the CDR3 ends, so the germline J gene completes it. The chain couples TRBV13-1 to TRBJ2-5, with D perhaps matching TRBD1 (6 bases). The CDR3 is made up of 12 amino acids. CDR1 and CDR2 (germline): NSHNY, SYGAGN. The covered CDR3 bases are TGTGCCAGCAGTGCCAGGGGTGAC. This encodes CASSARGD. In full, the CDR3 is CASSARGDTQYF.

This clone was observed a handful of times. Gene labels here are mouse ones. From the germline J gene comes the end of the CDR3, since the read stops 4 residues before it. The V call is TRBV19, the J call TRBJ2-1, with D unclear. The germline CDR1 and CDR2 sequences are FNHDT and SITEND (reference sequence). The length of the CDR3 is 11 residues. V lost 2 bases to trimming and J lost 5 bases, with 2 bases between them. The CDR3 sequence is CASSINAEQFF. The CDR3 DNA, read in part, is TGTGCCAGCAGTATCAATGCT.

This clone was counted a few times. These gene names are mouse names. The sequence runs out 3 residues before the end of the CDR3; the remainder is reconstructed from the germline J gene. The V call is TRBV5, the J call TRBJ1-6; 8 bases line up with TRBD1. TRBJ1-6 is an open reading frame whose function is uncertain. The CDR3 runs to 16 residues. The V segment lost 2 bases and the J segment 8 bases; nucleotides outside the gene matches: 8. CDR1 LGHNA and CDR2 YNLKQL come from the germline V gene (reference sequence). The sequenced part of the CDR3 DNA is TGTGCCAGCAGCCAACAAGGACAGGGAGGATATTCGCCC. This gives the protein CASSQQGQGGYSP. Given in full, the CDR3 is CASSQQGQGGYSPLYF.